Below, 27 T cell receptor beta chains from the same sample are listed, as sequenced in a study of neurological immune-mediated disorders. MiXCR, applied by TCRdb to the 5' RACE reads, yields one record per CDR3 protein. The sample records over 45,000 distinct CDR3 sequences, around 2.9% being singletons. The sequencing sample was made of PBMCs. The receptors here all came from a woman between 45 and 65 years old with multiple sclerosis.

This clonotype was recorded many times. V and J are TRBV12-3 or TRBV12-4 and TRBJ1-1; unclear D gene. This CDR3 region has 14 residues. V gave up 6 bases and J gave up 1 base, with 12 bases separating them. CDR3 bases: TGTGCCAGCAGGGAAGATGGGCGGAACACTGAAGCTTTCTTT. This codes for CASREDGRNTEAFF.

This clonotype was observed many times. The gene calls are TRBV12-3 or TRBV12-4 and TRBJ2-2; D not certain. The CDR3 consists of 16 residues. Between the trimmed V and J ends, which lost 7 bases and 4 bases, there was a span of 19 bases. CDR3 nucleotide sequence: TGTGCCAGCACCCCCCAAGTTGGGGTCCCCACCGGGGAGCTGTTTTTT. Protein product: CASTPQVGVPTGELFF.

Many counts were recorded for this clonotype. The chain employs TRBV6-2 or TRBV6-3 and TRBJ2-2; D may be TRBD2 (5 bases). This CDR3 contains 13 residues. Germline V gene lookup returns CDR1 MNHEY and CDR2 SVGEGT. V gave up 6 bases and J gave up 3 bases, with 8 bases separating them. CDR3 loop: CASRTRDTGELFF. The CDR3 DNA is TGTGCCAGCAGAACTAGAGACACCGGGGAGCTGTTTTTT.

This clonotype was seen many times. This sequence joins TRBV20-1 and TRBJ1-1; TRBD1 matches 7 bases. The CDR3 contains 17 residues. Germline values: CDR1 DFQATT, CDR2 SNEGSKA (reference sequence). V trimming: 1 base; J trimming: 2 bases; junction bases outside the gene matches: 13. CDR3 nucleotides: TGCAGTGCTAGAGGTCCTTCAGGACAGGCGGATAACACTGAAGCTTTCTTT. It translates to CSARGPSGQADNTEAFF.

This clonotype has at least ten counts. The chain uses TRBV28 and TRBJ1-1, with D unclear. Trimming removed 6 bases from V and 1 base from J, with 12 bases in between. CDR3 length: 14 residues. Germline V CDR1 and CDR2: MDHEN, SYDVKM. The CDR3 region has the DNA TGTGCCAGCAGACTAGTAGCCTCGAACACTGAAGCTTTCTTT. As protein: CASRLVASNTEAFF.

This clonotype was seen many times. The rearrangement uses TRBV28 and TRBJ2-1; D is unclear. This CDR3 is built from 13 residues. Germline V CDR1 and CDR2: MDHEN, SYDVKM. V lost 2 bases, J lost 5 bases, and 7 bases lay in between. CDR3 coding DNA: TGTGCCAGCAGTTTAGCACGGAACAATGAGCAGTTCTTC. It translates to CASSLARNNEQFF.

This clonotype came up many times. V usage is TRBV15 and J usage is TRBJ1-5, with TRBD1 matching over 10 bases. Germline CDR1 reads LNHNV; CDR2 reads YYDKDF (reference sequence). This CDR3 is 16 amino acids long. The junction had 1 base not matched to a gene; V was cut back by 2 bases and J by 0 bases. In DNA form, the CDR3 reads TGTGCCACCAGCAGAAGGACAGGGGGTAGCAATCAGCCCCAGCATTTT. Its translation is CATSRRTGGSNQPQHF.

This clonotype was seen ten or more times. The chain has TRBV5-1 and TRBJ2-1, with TRBD1 matching 8 bases. This CDR3 contains 17 residues. CDR1 and CDR2 (germline): SGHRS, YFSETQ. Losses at the gene ends were 4 bases for V and 1 base for J; bases not matched to a gene: 10. The CDR3 DNA is TGCGCCAGCAGCCCAGGGACAGGCCGGTTTTCCTACAATGAGCAGTTCTTC. Translated, it gives CASSPGTGRFSYNEQFF.

This clonotype occurred many times. The chain combines TRBV3-1 with TRBJ1-2; no firm D call. Germline lookup yields CDR1 LGHDT and CDR2 YNNKEL (reference sequence). V was cut by 1 base and J by 4 bases, with 7 bases left in between. The CDR3 spans 13 residues. The CDR3 loop reads CASSQAEGYGYTF. In DNA, the CDR3 is TGTGCCAGCAGCCAAGCCGAAGGCTATGGCTACACCTTC. Combining the CDR3 with reference TRBV3-1 and TRBJ1-2 gives the whole variable domain DTAVSQTPKYLVTQMGNDKSIKCEQNLGHDTMYWYKQDSKKFLKIMFSYNNKELIINETVPNRFSPKSPDKAHLNLHINSLELGDSAVYFCASSQAEGYGYTFGSGTRLTVV.

This clonotype was recorded at least ten times. The V and J genes are TRBV7-9 and TRBJ2-2; D is undetermined. The CDR3 runs to 11 residues. Germline CDR1 reads SEHNR; CDR2 reads FQNEAQ (reference sequence). Trimming pared 7 bases from V and 7 bases from J, leaving 7 bases between. CDR3 sequence reads: CASTSGGELFF. The CDR3 DNA follows: TGTGCCAGCACCTCGGGCGGGGAGCTGTTTTTT.

This clonotype showed up many times. This chain links TRBV5-1 with TRBJ1-1, with TRBD1 matching over 7 bases. The trim removed 4 bases at V and 4 bases at J, leaving 7 bases unmatched. The CDR3 extends over 14 amino acids. The germline V gene has CDR1 SGHRS and CDR2 YFSETQ. This CDR3 reads CASSPRDSGTEAFF. CDR3 sequence (DNA): TGCGCCAGCAGCCCCCGGGACAGCGGCACTGAAGCTTTCTTT.

This clonotype has only a few counts. The CDR3 DNA is TGTGCTAGTGGTTTGGTATGGGGGCCGAACACTGAAGCTTTCTTT. Translated, it gives CASGLVWGPNTEAFF. The rearrangement uses TRBV12-5 and TRBJ1-1; a possible D gene is TRBD1 (6 bases). CDR1 LGHNT and CDR2 FRNRAP come from the germline V gene. CDR3 length: 15 residues. V dropped 0 bases and J dropped 1 base, with 9 bases sitting between them. Together with reference TRBV12-5 and TRBJ1-1, the CDR3 gives the full variable domain: DARVTQTPRHKVTEMGQEVTMRCQPILGHNTVFWYRQTMMQGLELLAYFRNRAPLDDSGMPKDRFSAEMPDATLATLKIQPSEPRDSAVYFCASGLVWGPNTEAFFGQGTRLTVV.

This clonotype was counted ten times or more. This chain joins TRBV29-1 and TRBJ1-2; 9 bases agree with TRBD1. The germline gives CDR1 SQVTM, CDR2 ANQGSEA. Trimming at V came to 4 bases and at J to 4 bases, leaving 4 bases not matched to a gene. This CDR3 region has 13 residues. CDR3 residues: CSVAPGQGYGYTF. The DNA of the CDR3 is TGCAGCGTTGCACCGGGACAGGGCTATGGCTACACCTTC. Full variable domain (missing parts from reference TRBV29-1 and TRBJ1-2): SAVISQKPSRDICQRGTSLTIQCQVDSQVTMMFWYRQQPGQSLTLIATANQGSEATYESGFVIDKFPISRPNLTFSTLTVSNMSPEDSSIYLCSVAPGQGYGYTFGSGTRLTVV.

This clonotype was found many times. The chain links TRBV7-2 to TRBJ2-5; TRBD2 agrees at 13 bases. This CDR3 spans 18 amino acids. V dropped 5 bases and J dropped 5; count of bases not matched to a gene: 14. Germline loops: CDR1 SGHTA, CDR2 FQGNSA. The CDR3 nucleotides are TGTGCCAGCAGCCAACGACTAGCGGGGGGACCCCCTTCGGAGACCCAGTACTTC. Translated, it gives CASSQRLAGGPPSETQYF.

On this clonotype: This may be a read error: a much more frequent sequence differs by one nucleotide. This rearrangement joins TRBV6-5 to TRBJ1-6, with D perhaps TRBD1 (6 bases). This CDR3 has 17 amino acids. CDR1 MNHEY and CDR2 SVGAGI come from the germline V gene. CDR3 sequence reads: CASRRPGHSTGDSHLHF. CDR3 in DNA: TGTGCCAGCAGAAGACCGGGACATTCGACCGGGGATTCACACCTCCACTTT.

This clonotype came up many times. The chain couples TRBV20-1 to TRBJ2-1; TRBD2 aligns across 15 bases. The CDR3 runs to 16 residues. V lost 1 base and J lost 4; bases outside the gene matches: 2. Germline CDR1 DFQATT, CDR2 SNEGSKA (reference sequence). The CDR3 spells CSARGTSGRDYNEQFF. The DNA for the CDR3 is TGCAGTGCTAGAGGGACTAGCGGGAGGGATTACAATGAGCAGTTCTTC.

Regarding this clonotype: A read error is possible here, since a much larger clone lies one base away. V usage is TRBV5-1 and J usage is TRBJ2-7; D is ambiguous. CDR3 length equals 13 residues. Germline assignment: CDR1 SGHRS and CDR2 YFSETQ. Trimming took off 5 bases at V and 0 bases at J, with 9 bases between the two ends. The CDR3 region is CASSTENSYEQYV. For the CDR3, the DNA is TGCGCCAGCAGTACAGAGAACTCCTACGAGCAGTACGTC.

This clonotype was found many times. The chain employs TRBV6-2 or TRBV6-3 and TRBJ1-5; D gene unclear. Between the trimmed V and J ends, which lost 0 bases and 0 bases, there was a span of 6 bases. CDR1 and CDR2 from the germline V gene are MNHEY and SVGEGT. This CDR3 spans 15 amino acids. This CDR3 reads CASSYSRDSNQPQHF. CDR3 nucleotides: TGTGCCAGCAGTTACTCCCGTGATAGCAATCAGCCCCAGCATTTT.

In its sample, this clonotype was seen many times. V and J are TRBV25-1 and TRBJ2-7; D unresolved. The CDR3 runs 11 residues. Germline V lookup: CDR1 MGHDK, CDR2 SYGVNS. V lost 7 bases, J lost 4 bases, and 8 bases lay in between. CDR3 DNA sequence: TGTGCCAGCACCAGTTTGTACGAGCAGTACTTC. This translates into CASTSLYEQYF.

There are many counts of this clonotype. The V and J genes are TRBV2 and TRBJ1-5, with D uncertain. CDR3 length: 13 amino acids. Trimming took 6 bases from V and 2 from J, leaving 8 bases between them. Germline V gene sequence: CDR1 SNHLY, CDR2 FYNNEI. In DNA form, the CDR3 reads TGTGCCAGCAGGGTTTTGGGCAATCAGCCCCAGCATTTT. This encodes CASRVLGNQPQHF.

This clonotype was seen at least ten times. The J gene is TRBJ2-5, the V gene TRBV7-2; 10 nucleotides align to TRBD2. V was pared by 2 bases and J by 5 bases, with 8 bases of the junction left unmatched. The CDR3 is 16 amino acids. CDR1 and CDR2 (germline): SGHTA, FQGNSA. The CDR3 nucleotides are TGTGCCAGCAGCTTAAGGCTAGCGGGAGCTATGGAGACCCAGTACTTC. Protein product: CASSLRLAGAMETQYF.

This clonotype was counted ten times or more. The V call is TRBV5-1, the J call TRBJ1-2; 7 bases fit TRBD1. J lost 4 bases, V lost 1 base, and 1 base had no gene match. Germline assignment: CDR1 SGHRS and CDR2 YFSETQ. The CDR3 consists of 13 residues. For the CDR3, the DNA is TGCGCCAGCAGCTTGACAGGGGCCTATGGCTACACCTTC. Translating it yields CASSLTGAYGYTF.

This clonotype has ten or more counts. The chain has TRBV20-1 and TRBJ1-4; no reliable D call. This CDR3 region has 12 residues. Looked up from germline, CDR1 is DFQATT and CDR2 is SNEGSKA (reference sequence). V dropped 3 bases and J dropped 6 bases, with 8 bases sitting between them. The CDR3 loop is CSARSRDEKLFF. The CDR3 bases are TGCAGTGCTAGGAGTCGGGATGAAAAACTGTTTTTT.

This clonotype occurred many times. The J gene is TRBJ1-1, the V gene TRBV4-1; D uncertain. V lost 6 bases and J lost 4, with 12 bases in between. Germline lookup yields CDR1 MGHRA and CDR2 YSYEKL. The length of the CDR3 is 13 residues. The CDR3 protein is CASRDLRGTEAFF. DNA of the CDR3: TGCGCCAGCAGGGACCTTCGGGGCACTGAAGCTTTCTTT.

This clonotype was counted many times. For the CDR3, the DNA is TGTGCCAGCAGCGTCTTATCGGGAGGCTTCCCTGACGAGCAGTACTTC. It yields the protein CASSVLSGGFPDEQYF. This chain uses TRBV9 with TRBJ2-7, with 7 positions matching TRBD2. CDR1 and CDR2 (germline): SGDLS, YYNGEE. The junction had 13 bases not matched to a gene; V was cut back by 2 bases and J by 5 bases. The CDR3 contains 16 residues.

The chain has TRBV20-1 and TRBJ2-1, with TRBD1 as a possible D gene (5 bases). The ends were cut back, 0 bases at V and 2 bases at J, with 14 bases in the middle. This CDR3 spans 16 amino acids. CDR1 and CDR2 from the germline V gene are DFQATT and SNEGSKA (reference sequence). CDR3 in amino acids: CSARDSGGATYNEQFF. Here the CDR3 DNA reads TGCAGTGCTAGAGATTCGGGTGGGGCCACCTACAATGAGCAGTTCTTC.

This clonotype was recorded many times. The J gene is TRBJ1-2, the V gene TRBV5-1, with 7 bases that match TRBD1. With 2 bases clipped from V and 8 bases from J, the junction kept 9 bases outside the gene matches. This CDR3 is built from 14 residues. The V gene's germline CDR1 is SGHRS and CDR2 YFSETQ. The CDR3 region has the DNA TGCGCCAGCAGCTTAAAGACAGGGAATAACGGCTACACCTTC. Translated, it gives CASSLKTGNNGYTF.